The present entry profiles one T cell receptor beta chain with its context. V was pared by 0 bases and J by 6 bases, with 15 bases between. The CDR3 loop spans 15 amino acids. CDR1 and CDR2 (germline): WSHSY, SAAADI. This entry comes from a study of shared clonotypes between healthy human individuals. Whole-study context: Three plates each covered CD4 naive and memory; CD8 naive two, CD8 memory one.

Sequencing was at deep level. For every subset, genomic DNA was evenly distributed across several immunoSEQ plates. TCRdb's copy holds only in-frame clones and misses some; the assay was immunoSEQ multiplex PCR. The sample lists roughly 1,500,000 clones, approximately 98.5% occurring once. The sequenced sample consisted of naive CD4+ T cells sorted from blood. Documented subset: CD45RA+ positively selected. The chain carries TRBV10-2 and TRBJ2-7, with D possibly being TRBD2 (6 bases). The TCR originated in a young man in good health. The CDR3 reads CASSESRLTSTEQYF. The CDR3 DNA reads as TGCGCCAGCAGTGAGTCCAGACTAACTAGCACCGAGCAGTACTTC.